This T cell receptor (beta chain) was profiled in a study of cytomegalovirus exposure and HLA in healthy donors. A multiplex PCR was run with 60 Vbeta primers and 13 Jbeta primers. Authors' data handling: Per a later analysis, the number of unique TCR beta chains was approximately 80 million, of which around 9.9 million were shared. The repertoire was sequenced with immunoSEQ multiplex PCR; TCRdb's copy has only in-frame clones and lacks some. V and J calls plus clone size are reproduced from that table; the DNA served to infer D and trimming. This table holds some 64,000 clones, more than 70% found once. Overall study results and limits: A cluster of highly shared sequence variants was likely a sequencing artifact. About 87% or about 30% of the time was how often most TCR beta V segments were productive, according to an earlier analysis. A missense DCLRE1C variant was associated with V- and J-gene trimming of TCR beta chains in a later analysis, and an independent cohort replicated the association.

Germline V CDR1 and CDR2: SNHLY, FYNNEI. The V end lost 4 bases, the J end lost 5 bases, and 14 bases lay between the germline ends. This CDR3 has 14 amino acids. A remark on this clone: What it binds is not known.

The sequencing input was PBMCs. The chain links TRBV2 to TRBJ1-1, with D perhaps matching TRBD1 (6 bases). The clonotype was recovered from a man younger than 40 in good health and CMV-seropositive. CDR3 loop: CASSAGTTTTEAFF. In DNA, the CDR3 is TGTGCCAGCAGTGCCGGGACAACCACAACTGAAGCTTTCTTT.